The 10 T cell receptor beta chains listed next were all sequenced from one sample in a study of blood T cell repertoires in COVID-19. The data were produced by immunoSEQ multiplex PCR, yet TCRdb's version contains in-frame clones alone and is incomplete. The sample records approximately 170,000 clones, approximately 82% being singletons. The sample consisted of peripheral blood. The receptors were sampled from a woman older than 75 with active or convalescent COVID-19.

The J gene is TRBJ2-2, the V gene TRBV25-1; the match to TRBD2 covers 12 bases. V shed 5 bases and J 3 bases; nucleotides not matched to a gene: 4. The germline V gene has CDR1 MGHDK and CDR2 SYGVNS. The CDR3 covers 16 residues. CDR3 nucleotides: TGTGCCAGCAGTAGACTAGCGGGAGTTGACACCGGGGAGCTGTTTTTT. Protein product: CASSRLAGVDTGELFF.

V usage is TRBV7-8 and J usage is TRBJ2-3; TRBD1 aligns across 9 bases. Per the germline V gene, CDR1 is SGHVS and CDR2 is FQNEAQ. CDR3 length equals 14 residues. The junction had 3 bases not matched to a gene; V was cut back by 5 bases and J by 3 bases. CDR3 bases: TGTGCCAGCAGCCGACAGGGGGTGACAGATACGCAGTATTTT. Residues: CASSRQGVTDTQYF.

The genes are TRBV19 and TRBJ1-3, with D uncertain. Germline V lookup: CDR1 LNHDA, CDR2 SQIVND (reference sequence). This CDR3 is built from 15 residues. Between the trimmed V and J ends, which lost 9 bases and 1 base, there was a span of 16 bases. CDR3 in amino acids: CASRPNFKSGNTIYF. The CDR3, as DNA: TGTGCCAGCAGGCCCAACTTTAAGTCTGGAAACACCATATATTTT.

This rearrangement joins TRBV15 to TRBJ2-5; 9 bases line up with TRBD1. CDR1 and CDR2 from the germline V gene are LNHNV and YYDKDF (reference sequence). Trimming took 2 bases from V and 2 from J; bases not matched to a gene: 3. The CDR3 spans 15 residues. CDR3 loop: CATSRTGTGQETQYF. The CDR3 DNA is TGTGCCACCAGCAGAACCGGGACAGGGCAAGAGACCCAGTACTTC.

CDR3 residues: CASSPQQGADYEQYF. The CDR3 DNA is TGTGCCAGCTCACCACAACAGGGGGCGGACTACGAGCAGTACTTC. This rearrangement joins TRBV18 to TRBJ2-7; 9 bases are shared with TRBD1. The V segment lost 1 base and the J segment 3 bases; nucleotides outside the gene matches: 4. The CDR3 contains 15 residues. Germline V CDR1 and CDR2: KGHSH, LQKENI.

The chain links TRBV7-3 to TRBJ2-7; a possible D gene is TRBD2 (5 bases). Germline V lookup: CDR1 SGHTA, CDR2 FQGTGA. The V end was cut by 2 bases, the J end by 7 bases, with 18 bases between. CDR3 length: 15 amino acids. This chain's CDR3 is CASSLYSGGVGEQYF. Written as DNA, the CDR3 is TGTGCCAGCAGCTTATATTCCGGAGGAGTAGGAGAGCAGTACTTC.

The chain is built from TRBV5-1 and TRBJ2-1; the match to TRBD1 covers 7 bases. V lost 1 base to trimming and J lost 8 bases; unmatched junction nucleotides: 3. Per the germline V gene, CDR1 is SGHRS and CDR2 is YFSETQ. CDR3 size: 13 residues. The CDR3 here is CASSLTGEYEQFF. The CDR3, as DNA: TGCGCCAGCAGCTTGACAGGGGAGTATGAGCAGTTCTTC.

The gene calls are TRBV29-1 and TRBJ2-6; D remains unclear. Trimming left V 6 bases short and J 0 bases short, with 3 bases between. Germline loops: CDR1 SQVTM, CDR2 ANQGSEA. The CDR3 length is 12 residues. As DNA, the CDR3 is TGCAGCGTCCTCTCTGGGGCCAACGTCCTGACTTTC. It translates to CSVLSGANVLTF.

The V gene is TRBV7-2, the J gene TRBJ1-4; 7 bases align to TRBD1. The germline V gene has CDR1 SGHTA and CDR2 FQGNSA. V lost 5 bases to trimming and J lost 3 bases; unmatched junction nucleotides: 6. This CDR3 is 15 amino acids long. CDR3 loop: CASSQNRGSNEKLFF. CDR3 in DNA: TGTGCCAGCAGCCAAAACAGGGGTTCTAATGAAAAACTGTTTTTT.

This clone has a handful of counts. CDR3 residues: CASSLSLAGVAYEQYF. The CDR3 DNA reads as TGCGCCAGCAGCTTGAGCCTAGCGGGAGTGGCCTACGAGCAGTACTTC. V gene TRBV5-1 combines with J gene TRBJ2-7, with 10 nucleotides matching TRBD2. The CDR3 runs 16 residues. Germline V CDR1 and CDR2: SGHRS, YFSETQ. J was trimmed by 2 bases and V by 1 base; bases with no gene match: 6. Together with reference TRBV5-1 and TRBJ2-7, the CDR3 gives the full variable domain: KAGVTQTPRYLIKTRGQQVTLSCSPISGHRSVSWYQQTPGQGLQFLFEYFSETQRNKGNFPGRFSGRQFSNSRSEMNVSTLELGDSALYLCASSLSLAGVAYEQYFGPGTRLTVT.